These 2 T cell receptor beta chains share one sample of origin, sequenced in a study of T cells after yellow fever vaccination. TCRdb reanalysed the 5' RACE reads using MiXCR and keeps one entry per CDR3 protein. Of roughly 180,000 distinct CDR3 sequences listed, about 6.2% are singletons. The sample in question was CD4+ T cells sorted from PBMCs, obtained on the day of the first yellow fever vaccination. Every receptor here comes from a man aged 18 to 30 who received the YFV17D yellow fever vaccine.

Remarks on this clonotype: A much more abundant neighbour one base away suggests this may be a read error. The CDR3 DNA is TGCAGTGCTACCCAGAGACAGGGCTACGAGCAGTACTTC. Its translation: CSATQRQGYEQYF. The chain uses TRBV20-1 and TRBJ2-7, with TRBD1 identical over 7 bases. The germline CDR1 and CDR2 sequences are DFQATT and SNEGSKA (reference sequence). V trimming: 4 bases; J trimming: 3 bases; junction bases outside the gene matches: 6. The CDR3 contains 13 residues.

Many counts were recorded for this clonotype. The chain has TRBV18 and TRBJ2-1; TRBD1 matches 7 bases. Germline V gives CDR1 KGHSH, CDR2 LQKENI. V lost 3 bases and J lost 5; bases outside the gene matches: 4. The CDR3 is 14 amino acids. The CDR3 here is CASSPRDSDNEQFF. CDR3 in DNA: TGTGCCAGCTCACCTCGGGACAGCGACAATGAGCAGTTCTTC.